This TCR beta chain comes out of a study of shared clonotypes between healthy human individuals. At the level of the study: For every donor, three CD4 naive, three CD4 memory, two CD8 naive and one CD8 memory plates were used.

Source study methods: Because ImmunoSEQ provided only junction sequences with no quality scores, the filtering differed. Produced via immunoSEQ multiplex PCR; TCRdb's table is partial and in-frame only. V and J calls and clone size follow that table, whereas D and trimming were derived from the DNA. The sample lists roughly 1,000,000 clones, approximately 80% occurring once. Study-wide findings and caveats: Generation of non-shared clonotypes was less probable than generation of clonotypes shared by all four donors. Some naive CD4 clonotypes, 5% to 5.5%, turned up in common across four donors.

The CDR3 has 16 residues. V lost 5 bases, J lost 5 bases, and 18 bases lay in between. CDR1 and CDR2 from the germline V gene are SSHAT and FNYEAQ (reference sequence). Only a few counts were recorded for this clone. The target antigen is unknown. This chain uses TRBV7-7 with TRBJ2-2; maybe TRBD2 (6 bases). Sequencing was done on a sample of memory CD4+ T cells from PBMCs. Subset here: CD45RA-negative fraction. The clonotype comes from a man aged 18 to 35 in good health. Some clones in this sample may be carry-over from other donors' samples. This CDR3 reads CASSRQHLGGTGELFF. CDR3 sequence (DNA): TGTGCCAGCAGCCGCCAACACCTTGGGGGGACCGGGGAGCTGTTTTTT. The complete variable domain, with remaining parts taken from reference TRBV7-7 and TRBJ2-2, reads GAGVSQSPRYKVTKRGQDVTLRCDPISSHATLYWYQQALGQGPEFLTYFNYEAQPDKSGLPSDRFSAERPEGSISTLTIQRTEQRDSAMYRCASSRQHLGGTGELFFGEGSRLTVL.